The present T cell receptor (beta chain) was sequenced within a study of shared clonotypes between healthy human individuals. Study results and caveats: Estimated richness was generally greater in naive than memory subsets.

Donors were healthy HIV-negative adults without recently reported acute infections or vaccinations. Investigators divided CD4+ cells into CD45RA+ naive and CD45RA-negative memory subsets. This table comes from immunoSEQ multiplex PCR, and its TCRdb copy is limited to in-frame clones, with some not included. Of more than 2 million clones listed, around 95% are singletons. CDR1 is KGHSH, CDR2 LQKENI, per germline. This CDR3 has 14 amino acids. The V segment lost 2 bases and the J segment 2 bases; nucleotides outside the gene matches: 2. About this clone: The antigen remains unidentified. This sample also contains other DNA sequences that code for the same CDR3.

The chain uses TRBV18 and TRBJ2-7, with 8 bases aligning to TRBD2. Sequencing used naive CD4+ T cells sorted from blood. Subset given: CD45RA+ positively selected. This clonotype was obtained from a man aged 18 to 30 in good health. Written as DNA, the CDR3 is TGTGCCAGCTCACCAAGCGGGGGAGCCTACGAGCAGTACTTC. It encodes CASSPSGGAYEQYF.